This T cell receptor beta chain was documented in a study of shared clonotypes between healthy human individuals. Pooled CD45RO+ cells and CCR7-negative CD45RA+ TemRA cells made up CD8 memory. The V gene lost 4 bases and the J gene lost 0 bases, with 10 bases spanning the gap. There are 15 residues in the CDR3. CDR1 and CDR2 (germline): MNHEY, SMNVEV (reference sequence). Investigators spread the genomic DNA of each subset evenly over several immunoSEQ plates. Measured with immunoSEQ multiplex PCR; TCRdb has only the in-frame clones, and not every one. The sample shows roughly 300,000 clones, roughly 91% of them seen only once. Regarding the study as a whole: Non-shared clonotypes had lower generation probabilities than clonotypes shared by all four sorted-subset donors.

On this clone itself: Its cognate antigen is unknown.

This sequence was found in a man younger than 30 in good health. What was sequenced was memory CD8+ T cells sorted from blood. Subset specified: CD45RO+ cells pooled with CCR7-negative TemRA cells. J is TRBJ1-5 and V is TRBV27; D is ambiguous. This CDR3 is CASSSEHHSNQPQHF. The CDR3 nucleotides are TGTGCCAGCAGTTCTGAACACCATAGCAATCAGCCCCAGCATTTT.